Shown below are 28 T cell receptor beta chains from a single sample sequenced in a study of OX40 agonist ivuxolimab in advanced cancers. Produced via immunoSEQ multiplex PCR; TCRdb's table is partial and in-frame only. The table has under 40,000 clones, 74% seen once. The starting material was CD4+ or CD8+ T cells sorted from blood, obtained in a trial of the OX40 agonist ivuxolimab. The receptor set was obtained from an adult with an advanced solid tumor such as melanoma, head and neck, liver or kidney cancer.

The V gene is TRBV2, the J gene TRBJ2-7; possibly TRBD2 for D (5 bases). The CDR3 is made up of 13 amino acids. The germline V and J ends were trimmed by 7 bases and 4 bases, with 14 bases remaining between them. Germline CDR1 is SNHLY and CDR2 is FYNNEI. CDR3 sequence (DNA): TGTGCCAGCACTAGGACGGACTCTTACGAGCAGTACTTC. It is translated as CASTRTDSYEQYF.

The chain carries TRBV5-5 and TRBJ1-2; D remains unclear. Germline CDR1 reads SGHKS; CDR2 reads YYEKEE (reference sequence). V dropped 0 bases and J dropped 4 bases, with 10 bases sitting between them. The CDR3 is made up of 14 amino acids. This chain's CDR3 is CASSLGPQSYGYTF. CDR3 nucleotide sequence: TGTGCCAGCAGCTTGGGACCGCAATCCTATGGCTACACCTTC.

This clone was detected only once. The V call is TRBV29-1, the J call TRBJ2-3; 7 bases agree with TRBD1. This CDR3 is 13 amino acids long. Trimming took 8 bases from V and 0 from J; bases not matched to a gene: 5. Germline V gene sequence: CDR1 SQVTM, CDR2 ANQGSEA. The CDR3 bases are TGCAGCACAAGACAGGGAAGCACAGATACGCAGTATTTT. The encoded protein is CSTRQGSTDTQYF.

The gene calls are TRBV5-4 and TRBJ1-2; 7 positions match TRBD1. Germline V lookup: CDR1 SGHNT, CDR2 YYREEE (reference sequence). The CDR3 spans 15 residues. The V and J ends lost 3 bases and 7 bases, in that order; junction bases with no gene match: 12. The chain's CDR3 is CASSWGTEQGGGYTF. The CDR3 region has the DNA TGTGCCAGCAGCTGGGGGACAGAACAGGGTGGTGGCTACACCTTC.

This clone was detected only once. V usage is TRBV30 and J usage is TRBJ1-5; the D is unclear. V lost 3 bases to trimming and J lost 1 base, with 13 bases between them. Germline assignment: CDR1 GTSNPN and CDR2 SVGIG (reference sequence). The CDR3 extends over 15 amino acids. The CDR3 sequence is CAWSLGGPSNQPQHF. In DNA, the CDR3 is TGTGCCTGGAGCCTGGGAGGACCGAGCAATCAGCCCCAGCATTTT.

This clone was counted only a few times. The gene calls are TRBV5-1 and TRBJ2-1; 7 bases are a match to TRBD2. This CDR3 spans 14 amino acids. The trim removed 2 bases at V and 10 bases at J, leaving 9 bases unmatched. CDR1 SGHRS and CDR2 YFSETQ come from the germline V gene. The DNA for the CDR3 is TGCGCCAGCAGCTTAGGCGGGGGTCGCCGGGAGCAGTTCTTC. Its protein is CASSLGGGRREQFF.

This clone qualifies as medium-sized. The rearrangement links TRBV28 to TRBJ1-2, with unresolved D. V gave up 4 bases and J gave up 0 bases, with 15 bases separating them. Germline V CDR1 and CDR2: MDHEN, SYDVKM. The CDR3 consists of 16 residues. CDR3 in DNA: TGTGCCAGCAGTTCTTTGTGGGTCCTGGCTAACTATGGCTACACCTTC. Translated, it gives CASSSLWVLANYGYTF.

Only one count was recorded for this clone. CDR3 DNA: TGTGCCAGTAGTATTAGAGGAGAAGCTAACTATGGCTACACCTTC. Amino acid sequence: CASSIRGEANYGYTF. The chain carries TRBV19 and TRBJ1-2; D remains unclear. Deletions cut 3 bases from V and 0 bases from J, with 11 bases between. CDR3 length: 15 residues. CDR1 is LNHDA, CDR2 SQIVND, per germline (reference sequence).

This chain links TRBV7-2 with TRBJ1-4; no reliable D call. Trimming took off 1 base at V and 0 bases at J, with 6 bases between the two ends. This CDR3 has 15 residues. Germline V gene sequence: CDR1 SGHTA, CDR2 FQGNSA. The CDR3 DNA is TGTGCCAGCAGCTTAGGGGAGGCAACTAATGAAAAACTGTTTTTT. Translated: CASSLGEATNEKLFF.

This clone was detected a few times. The chain uses TRBV30 and TRBJ1-3; no clear D gene. CDR1 is GTSNPN and CDR2 is SVGIG in the germline V gene (reference sequence). This CDR3 is 12 amino acids long. Trimming removed 3 bases from V and 1 base from J, with 4 bases in between. CDR3 in amino acids: CAWRGSGNTIYF. CDR3 in DNA: TGTGCCTGGAGGGGATCTGGAAACACCATATATTTT.

This sequence joins TRBV4-1 and TRBJ1-1; TRBD1 matches 8 bases. The CDR3 has 16 residues. Trimming removed 4 bases from V and 5 bases from J; junction bases left unmatched: 12. The germline V gene has CDR1 MGHRA and CDR2 YSYEKL. DNA for the CDR3: TGCGCCAGCAGCCCATTTCCTCAGGGGGCGCGAACTGAAGCTTTCTTT. It is translated as CASSPFPQGARTEAFF.

The chain is built from TRBV10-2 and TRBJ1-5, with D possibly TRBD1 on 5 matching bases. This CDR3 spans 13 amino acids. Germline V gives CDR1 WSHSY, CDR2 SAAADI. Deletions cut 2 bases from V and 11 bases from J, with 13 bases between. The CDR3 DNA reads TGCGCCAGCAGTGAGACAACCGGGGCGGCCCAGCATTTT. Translated: CASSETTGAAQHF.

This chain connects TRBV5-6 to TRBJ2-7; possible D gene TRBD1, 5 bases. Trimming shortened V by 2 bases and J by 0 bases, and 12 bases separated the two germline ends. Germline V gene data show CDR1 as SGHDT and CDR2 as YYEEEE. This CDR3 spans 15 amino acids. The CDR3 protein is CASSLGDPSSYEQYV. The CDR3 nucleotides read TGTGCCAGCAGCTTAGGGGATCCGAGCTCCTACGAGCAGTACGTC.

The CDR3 sequence: CASSYGTGVNQPQHF. In DNA form, the CDR3 reads TGTGCCAGCAGTTACGGGACAGGAGTAAATCAGCCCCAGCATTTT. This rearrangement joins TRBV6-5 to TRBJ1-5, with 8 bases aligning to TRBD1. After removal of 2 bases from V and 4 bases from J, the junction contained 4 bases not matched to a gene. From germline, CDR1 is MNHEY and CDR2 SVGAGI. CDR3 size: 15 residues.

V usage is TRBV6-4 and J usage is TRBJ2-5; 7 positions match TRBD1. From germline, CDR1 is MRHNA and CDR2 SNTAGT. The J segment lost 4 bases and the V segment lost 3 bases, leaving 5 bases of the junction unmatched. The CDR3 covers 14 residues. Written as DNA, the CDR3 is TGTGCCAGCAGTGAGAACGCAGGGGGAGAGACCCAGTACTTC. It translates to CASSENAGGETQYF.

The chain is built from TRBV5-1 and TRBJ2-3; D perhaps matches TRBD1 (6 bases). V lost 0 bases and J lost 2, with 13 bases in between. This CDR3 has 16 residues. CDR1 and CDR2 from the germline V gene are SGHRS and YFSETQ. CDR3 sequence (DNA): TGCGCCAGCAGCTTGGCTACGGGACAAGACACAGATACGCAGTATTTT. Amino acids: CASSLATGQDTDTQYF.

The rearrangement uses TRBV18 and TRBJ1-6, with D unresolved. Trimming took 2 bases from V and 1 from J, leaving 9 bases between them. Germline V gene lookup returns CDR1 KGHSH and CDR2 LQKENI. This CDR3 is 16 amino acids long. This CDR3 reads CASSPAGLSYNSPLHF. For the CDR3, the DNA is TGTGCCAGCTCACCAGCCGGGCTATCCTATAATTCACCCCTCCACTTT.

The chain recombines TRBV2 with TRBJ1-6; D is unclear. With 4 bases removed from V and 10 bases from J, the gap between germline ends came to 8 bases. The germline V gene encodes CDR1 SNHLY and CDR2 FYNNEI. This CDR3 spans 12 amino acids. The CDR3 protein is CASSAESSPLHF. The CDR3 bases are TGTGCCAGCAGTGCGGAGAGCTCACCCCTCCACTTT.

The V gene is TRBV11-1, the J gene TRBJ2-2; perhaps TRBD1 as D (5 bases). V lost 4 bases and J lost 5, with 8 bases in between. CDR1 and CDR2 (germline): SGHAT, FQDESV (reference sequence). This CDR3 region has 13 residues. CDR3: CASSSDRTGELFF. CDR3 sequence (DNA): TGTGCCAGCAGCTCCGACAGAACCGGGGAGCTGTTTTTT.

This rearrangement joins TRBV11-2 to TRBJ1-4; no clear D gene. This CDR3 has 13 residues. Germline V gives CDR1 SGHAT, CDR2 FQNNGV. Trimming took off 1 base at V and 8 bases at J, with 8 bases between the two ends. The CDR3 here is CASSLGGSEKLFF. For the CDR3, the DNA is TGTGCCAGCAGCTTAGGGGGATCGGAAAAACTGTTTTTT.

This chain uses TRBV19 with TRBJ2-5; TRBD2 agrees at 11 bases. From germline, CDR1 is LNHDA and CDR2 SQIVND (reference sequence). CDR3 length: 15 amino acids. The trim removed 5 bases at V and 6 bases at J, leaving 8 bases unmatched. The CDR3 spells CASSHPGTSGQTQYF. The CDR3 DNA follows: TGTGCCAGTAGTCACCCGGGGACTAGCGGACAGACCCAGTACTTC.

The CDR3 protein is CASSPQGGSRETQYF. CDR3 nucleotides: TGTGCCAGCAGCCCCCAGGGGGGTAGCAGAGAGACCCAGTACTTC. The chain recombines TRBV5-6 with TRBJ2-5, with D maybe TRBD1 (7 bases). There are 15 residues in the CDR3. The ends were cut back, 4 bases at V and 4 bases at J, with 17 bases in the middle. From germline, CDR1 is SGHDT and CDR2 YYEEEE.

The chain has TRBV6-5 and TRBJ1-2, with 8 nucleotides matching TRBD1. The CDR3 is made up of 15 amino acids. J lost 4 bases, V lost 5 bases, and 9 bases had no gene match. Looked up from germline, CDR1 is MNHEY and CDR2 is SVGAGI. The CDR3 bases are TGTGCCAGCAGTATGGGGGGGACAGGAGTCTATGGCTACACCTTC. It specifies CASSMGGTGVYGYTF.

This clone was counted at least ten times. This chain joins TRBV5-1 and TRBJ1-6; D uncertain. Germline V gives CDR1 SGHRS, CDR2 YFSETQ. The V end lost 0 bases, the J end lost 6 bases, and 10 bases lay between the germline ends. The CDR3 consists of 15 residues. The CDR3 DNA follows: TGCGCCAGCAGCTTGGATAGGACGGTTAATTCACCCCTCCACTTT. This sequence encodes CASSLDRTVNSPLHF.

V gene TRBV30 combines with J gene TRBJ2-5; D remains ambiguous. The germline V and J ends were trimmed by 0 bases and 5 bases, with 7 bases remaining between them. CDR3 length equals 12 residues. Per germline, CDR1 GTSNPN and CDR2 SVGIG (reference sequence). CDR3 in amino acids: CAWSVVEETQYF. The CDR3, as DNA: TGTGCCTGGAGTGTAGTCGAGGAGACCCAGTACTTC.

The chain has TRBV19 and TRBJ1-2, with D possibly TRBD1 on 5 matching bases. Trimming left V 6 bases short and J 7 bases short, with 9 bases between. This CDR3 comprises 11 residues. Germline lookup yields CDR1 LNHDA and CDR2 SQIVND (reference sequence). In DNA, the CDR3 is TGTGCCAGTAGCTTAGGGACTGGCTACACCTTC. It is translated as CASSLGTGYTF.

The gene calls are TRBV6-5 and TRBJ1-1, with D unresolved. The V gene lost 2 bases and the J gene lost 0 bases, with 7 bases spanning the gap. The CDR3 runs 14 residues. Germline V lookup: CDR1 MNHEY, CDR2 SVGAGI. CDR3 sequence reads: CASSYEGLNTEAFF. The CDR3 nucleotides read TGTGCCAGCAGTTACGAGGGATTGAACACTGAAGCTTTCTTT.

V and J are TRBV9 and TRBJ2-2; 11 positions match TRBD1. Losses at the gene ends were 0 bases for V and 3 bases for J; bases not matched to a gene: 1. The CDR3 has 16 amino acids. Germline CDR1 is SGDLS and CDR2 is YYNGEE. CDR3 loop: CASSVEGQGDTGELFF. The CDR3 coding sequence is TGTGCCAGCAGCGTAGAGGGACAGGGGGACACCGGGGAGCTGTTTTTT.